The next 31 T cell receptor beta chains were all read from a single sample in a study of T cells in Graves' hyperthyroidism and ophthalmopathy. What was amplified from RNA transcripts were TCR beta CDR3 regions. When the TCR CDR3 underwent first-round RT-PCR, the HTBI primer set was used. MiXCR, run by TCRdb on the multiplex PCR reads, gives a single entry per CDR3 protein. This table has about 500,000 distinct CDR3 sequences, about a sixth appearing once. Specimen: blood. All receptors come from a woman between 18 and 30 years old with Graves' ophthalmopathy.

In its sample, this clonotype was seen many times. Here the CDR3 reads CASNDRGRRQPQHF. CDR3 in DNA: TGTGCCAGCAATGACAGGGGGCGGCGGCAGCCCCAGCATTTT. The chain links TRBV10-3 to TRBJ1-5, with TRBD1 matching 10 bases. Per the germline V gene, CDR1 is ENHRY and CDR2 is SYGVKD. The V and J ends lost 10 bases and 7 bases, in that order; junction bases with no gene match: 10. CDR3 size: 14 residues.

The V and J genes are TRBV28 and TRBJ1-5, with 9 bases matching TRBD1. Per germline, CDR1 MDHEN and CDR2 SYDVKM. Losses at the gene ends were 3 bases for V and 7 bases for J; bases not matched to a gene: 13. This CDR3 comprises 17 residues. In nucleotides, the CDR3 is TGTGCCAGCAGTTTGATTGGGTGGACAGGGGTTGGGCAGCCCCAGCATTTT. It specifies CASSLIGWTGVGQPQHF.

The chain couples TRBV6-1 to TRBJ2-1; 13 bases are shared with TRBD2. With 5 bases clipped from V and 7 bases from J, the junction kept 5 bases outside the gene matches. Germline V gene data show CDR1 as MNHNS and CDR2 as SASEGT. This CDR3 spans 15 amino acids. CDR3 bases: TGTGCCAGCAGTTGGGGACTAGCGGGGTCGAATGAGCAGTTCTTC. This sequence encodes CASSWGLAGSNEQFF.

This clonotype was recorded at least ten times. The J gene is TRBJ2-3, the V gene TRBV7-2; maybe TRBD2 (5 bases). Trimming shortened V by 5 bases and J by 2 bases, and 17 bases separated the two germline ends. The CDR3 totals 16 residues. Germline values: CDR1 SGHTA, CDR2 FQGNSA. This chain's CDR3 is CASSPAAGMITDTQYF. The CDR3 DNA is TGTGCCAGCAGCCCGGCGGCCGGGATGATCACAGATACGCAGTATTTT. Based on the CDR3 plus reference TRBV7-2 and TRBJ2-3, the full variable domain is GAGVSQSPSNKVTEKGKDVELRCDPISGHTALYWYRQSLGQGLEFLIYFQGNSAPDKSGLPSDRFSAERTGGSVSTLTIQRTQQEDSAVYLCASSPAAGMITDTQYFGPGTRLTVL.

This clonotype appeared many times. The V gene is TRBV6-1, the J gene TRBJ2-7; tentatively, D is TRBD2 (6 bases). The CDR3 extends over 15 amino acids. V lost 1 base and J lost 3, with 13 bases in between. Germline lookup yields CDR1 MNHNS and CDR2 SASEGT. The CDR3 DNA is TGTGCCAGCAGTGAAGGAAATAGCGGAGTCTACGAGCAGTACTTC. It specifies CASSEGNSGVYEQYF.

The sample holds many counts of this clonotype. V gene TRBV27 combines with J gene TRBJ2-1; the match to TRBD2 covers 10 bases. This CDR3 contains 13 residues. The V segment lost 10 bases and the J segment 8 bases; nucleotides outside the gene matches: 8. From germline, CDR1 is MNHEY and CDR2 SMNVEV (reference sequence). CDR3 loop: CATASGRSYEQFF. In DNA, the CDR3 is TGTGCCACCGCTAGCGGGAGAAGCTATGAGCAGTTCTTC.

This clonotype was picked up many times. The J gene is TRBJ1-1, the V gene TRBV9; D is undetermined. The CDR3 covers 13 residues. The V and J ends lost 2 bases and 0 bases respectively, with 5 bases between them. CDR1 is SGDLS and CDR2 is YYNGEE in the germline V gene. The DNA for the CDR3 is TGTGCCAGCAGCGTTGCCCTGAACACTGAAGCTTTCTTT. Translating it yields CASSVALNTEAFF.

Many counts were recorded for this clonotype. The genes are TRBV5-6 and TRBJ2-5; D might be TRBD1 (8 bases). Trimming took 3 bases from V and 1 from J, leaving 19 bases between them. This CDR3 region has 17 residues. The germline gives CDR1 SGHDT, CDR2 YYEEEE. The CDR3 sequence: CASSSPGQGGLQETQYF. In DNA, the CDR3 is TGTGCCAGCAGCTCCCCCGGACAGGGAGGGCTCCAAGAGACCCAGTACTTC.

This clonotype appeared a few times. A single base separates this from a much larger clone, so it may be a read error. This chain connects TRBV13 to TRBJ2-7; no clear D. Per germline, CDR1 PRHDT and CDR2 FYEKMQ (reference sequence). The CDR3 spans 12 residues. The CDR3 sequence: CASSLGRDEQHF. The CDR3 region has the DNA TGTGCCAGCTCGTTGGGCCGCGACGAGCAGCACTTC.

This clonotype has at least ten counts. This chain uses TRBV6-1 with TRBJ1-2, with D possibly matching TRBD1 (6 bases). Germline V gives CDR1 MNHNS, CDR2 SASEGT. Trimming pared 5 bases from V and 3 bases from J, leaving 16 bases between. CDR3 size: 15 residues. The CDR3 spells CASSLHEGGYYGYTF. The DNA for the CDR3 is TGTGCCAGCAGTCTCCATGAGGGGGGGTACTATGGCTACACCTTC.

This clonotype was detected only a few times. A much larger clone lies one base from this, so it may be a read error. A read error is likely, as this CDR3 ends without the conserved phenylalanine or tryptophan. V gene TRBV28 combines with J gene TRBJ2-7; TRBD1 matches 10 bases. The junction had 10 bases not matched to a gene; V was cut back by 6 bases and J by 5 bases. CDR1 MDHEN and CDR2 SYDVKM come from the germline V gene. This CDR3 contains 15 residues. The CDR3 spells CASRPRDRGTHEQYL. The CDR3 coding sequence is TGTGCCAGCAGACCCCGGGACAGGGGAACCCACGAGCAGTACCTC.

This clonotype was counted a few times. This rearrangement joins TRBV25-1 to TRBJ2-4, with a tentative D call TRBD1 (6 bases). The V gene's germline CDR1 is MGHDK and CDR2 SYGVNS. Trimming stripped 2 bases from V and 4 bases from J, with 15 bases between. The CDR3 loop spans 16 amino acids. For the CDR3, the DNA is TGTGCCAGCAGTGAAATTTGGGGTCAGGGGAAAAACATTCAGTACTTC. Protein sequence: CASSEIWGQGKNIQYF.

The sample holds many counts of this clonotype. This chain joins TRBV6-2 or TRBV6-3 and TRBJ2-1, with D perhaps assigned TRBD1 or TRBD2 (5 bases each). V was shortened by 7 bases and J by 0 bases, with 13 bases between the two germline ends. The germline gives CDR1 MNHEY, CDR2 SVGEGT. The CDR3 totals 15 residues. CDR3 in DNA: TGTGCCAGCACTGTGAGGGGATACTCCTACAATGAGCAGTTCTTC. Protein sequence: CASTVRGYSYNEQFF.

The table lists this clonotype with a few counts. The chain is built from TRBV20-1 and TRBJ1-1, with unresolved D. V shed 6 bases and J shed 3 bases, with 8 bases lying between them. Looked up from germline, CDR1 is DFQATT and CDR2 is SNEGSKA (reference sequence). The CDR3 sequence is 11 residues long. CDR3 loop: CSAPRYTEAFF. The CDR3 coding sequence is TGCAGTGCCCCGAGATACACTGAAGCTTTCTTT.

This clonotype was counted ten times or more. At one end the junction does not follow the germline gene, possibly because of a read error. This chain links TRBV7-3 with TRBJ2-3; 7 bases fit TRBD2. This CDR3 region has 14 residues. Germline loops: CDR1 SGHTA, CDR2 FQGTGA. The CDR3 region has the DNA TGTGCCAGCAGTTTAACCGGGAGGACAGATACGCAGTATTTT. As protein: CASSLTGRTDTQYF.

This clonotype was seen many times. CDR3 in amino acids: CASSQGLAYTGELFF. The DNA of the CDR3 is TGTGCCAGCAGCCAGGGACTAGCTTACACCGGGGAGCTGTTTTTT. The chain uses TRBV7-8 and TRBJ2-2; the match to TRBD2 covers 9 bases. This CDR3 has 15 residues. J was trimmed by 3 bases and V by 5 bases; bases with no gene match: 4. Germline CDR1 SGHVS, CDR2 FQNEAQ.

On this clonotype itself: Since a much larger clone is just one base distant, this may be a read error. The V gene is TRBV9, the J gene TRBJ1-5; D is ambiguous. CDR3 length: 15 residues. Germline V gene sequence: CDR1 SGDLS, CDR2 YYNGEE. The germline V and J ends were trimmed by 0 bases and 9 bases, with 16 bases remaining between them. CDR3 protein: CASSVDGKEYRPQHF. The CDR3 DNA reads TGTGCCAGCAGCGTAGACGGCAAGGAATATCGGCCCCAGCATTTT.

This clonotype was found many times. This chain uses TRBV27 with TRBJ1-3; D is undetermined. The CDR3 extends over 15 amino acids. Germline V lookup: CDR1 MNHEY, CDR2 SMNVEV (reference sequence). Trimming took 5 bases from V and 0 from J, leaving 11 bases between them. The CDR3 protein is CASSPQDISGNTIYF. CDR3 bases: TGTGCCAGCAGTCCGCAGGATATCTCTGGAAACACCATATATTTT.

The table lists this clonotype with many counts. This CDR3 reads CASSREDSTDTQYF. As DNA, the CDR3 is TGTGCCAGCAGCCGTGAGGACAGCACAGATACGCAGTATTTT. The chain links TRBV11-2 to TRBJ2-3, with unresolved D. There are 14 residues in the CDR3. Germline CDR1 and CDR2: SGHAT and FQNNGV. Trimming shortened V by 5 bases and J by 0 bases, and 9 bases separated the two germline ends. Full variable domain (outside the CDR3, taken from reference TRBV11-2 and TRBJ2-3): EAGVAQSPRYKIIEKRQSVAFWCNPISGHATLYWYQQILGQGPKLLIQFQNNGVVDDSQLPKDRFSAERLKGVDSTLKIQPAKLEDSAVYLCASSREDSTDTQYFGPGTRLTVL.

This clonotype was recorded at least ten times. The chain joins TRBV13 to TRBJ2-1; 15 nucleotides align to TRBD2. CDR3 length equals 18 residues. The V segment lost 2 bases and the J segment 7 bases; nucleotides outside the gene matches: 9. Looked up from germline, CDR1 is PRHDT and CDR2 is FYEKMQ (reference sequence). Here the CDR3 DNA reads TGTGCCAGCAGCTTACAACCAGGTGGACTAGCGGGAGGGAATGAGCAGTTCTTC. Translating gives CASSLQPGGLAGGNEQFF.

The sample holds a few counts of this clonotype. V and J are TRBV19 and TRBJ2-1, with 12 bases lining up with TRBD2. Germline V gene data show CDR1 as LNHDA and CDR2 as SQIVND (reference sequence). Trimming cost V 3 bases and J 0 bases; bases outside gene matches: 3. The CDR3 contains 17 residues. The CDR3 bases are TGTGCCAGTAGTATGACTAGCGGGAGCCACTCCTACAATGAGCAGTTCTTC. It translates to CASSMTSGSHSYNEQFF.

CDR3 DNA sequence: TGTGCCAGTAGTAAAACCCGGAACCCAGTTAACACCGGGGAGCTGTTTTTT. This encodes CASSKTRNPVNTGELFF. This chain links TRBV19 with TRBJ2-2; D ambiguous. This CDR3 region has 17 residues. The V gene lost 4 bases and the J gene lost 2 bases, with 17 bases spanning the gap. CDR1 and CDR2 from the germline V gene are LNHDA and SQIVND (reference sequence).

V usage is TRBV5-6 and J usage is TRBJ2-7; D tentatively fits TRBD1 or TRBD2 (5 bases each). The length of the CDR3 is 15 residues. Trimming shortened V by 4 bases and J by 5 bases, and 19 bases separated the two germline ends. Germline V lookup: CDR1 SGHDT, CDR2 YYEEEE. The CDR3 is CASSEGRSILHEQYF. CDR3 bases: TGTGCCAGCAGCGAGGGACGGTCTATATTGCACGAGCAGTACTTC. Filled out from reference TRBV5-6 and TRBJ2-7, the complete variable domain reads DAGVTQSPTHLIKTRGQQVTLRCSPKSGHDTVSWYQQALGQGPQFIFQYYEEEERQRGNFPDRFSGHQFPNYSSELNVNALLLGDSALYLCASSEGRSILHEQYFGPGTRLTVT.

With respect to this clonotype: This may be a read error, as it is one base from a much larger clone. The CDR3 sequence is CASSQELYGLQKETQYF. The CDR3 DNA reads TGCGCCAGCAGCCAAGAGTTGTACGGACTACAGAAAGAGACCCAGTACTTC. The chain uses TRBV4-1 and TRBJ2-5; tentative D call: TRBD2 (6 bases). Trimming pared 0 bases from V and 3 bases from J, leaving 17 bases between. The germline V gene encodes CDR1 MGHRA and CDR2 YSYEKL. The CDR3 totals 17 residues.

At least ten counts were recorded for this clonotype. This rearrangement joins TRBV7-3 to TRBJ2-7; 8 bases line up with TRBD2. The V segment lost 5 bases and the J segment 0 bases; nucleotides outside the gene matches: 6. The CDR3 sequence is 15 residues long. The germline V gene has CDR1 SGHTA and CDR2 FQGTGA. The DNA of the CDR3 is TGTGCCAGCAGCGTCGGACTAGCCAGCTCCTACGAGCAGTACTTC. This codes for CASSVGLASSYEQYF.

This clonotype has only one observation. The genes are TRBV4-3 and TRBJ2-3, with no clear D. Per germline, CDR1 LGHNA and CDR2 YSLEER. The CDR3 has 14 amino acids. Trimming took 1 base from V and 2 from J, leaving 7 bases between them. CDR3 nucleotide sequence: TGCGCCAGCAGCCAAGGAGTCTTCACAGATACGCAGTATTTT. Translation: CASSQGVFTDTQYF.

This clonotype was seen at least ten times. This chain links TRBV19 with TRBJ1-1, with no clear D. The CDR3 runs to 14 residues. Deletions cut 7 bases from V and 1 base from J, with 13 bases between. Germline loops: CDR1 LNHDA, CDR2 SQIVND (reference sequence). In nucleotides, the CDR3 is TGTGCCAGTACCTTCGGACGGGGGAACACTGAAGCTTTCTTT. Its protein is CASTFGRGNTEAFF.

A word on this clonotype: Since a much larger clone is just one base distant, this may be a read error. The chain uses TRBV5-6 and TRBJ1-6; D might be TRBD1 (6 bases). Trimming cost V 0 bases and J 7 bases, with 11 bases left between them. This CDR3 spans 15 amino acids. Per germline, CDR1 SGHDT and CDR2 YYEEEE. DNA for the CDR3: TGTGCCAGCAGCTTGGGTGGCAGGGGAAATTCACCCCTCCACTTT. Translated, it gives CASSLGGRGNSPLHF.

V is TRBV6-2 or TRBV6-3 and J is TRBJ1-2; D unclear. This CDR3 region has 12 residues. Germline values: CDR1 MNHEY, CDR2 SVGEGT. V was trimmed by 1 base and J by 1 base, leaving 1 base between them. The CDR3 region is CASSYYNYGYTF. Here the CDR3 DNA reads TGTGCCAGCAGTTACTATAACTATGGCTACACCTTC.

Note on this clonotype: This may be a read error, as it is one base from a much larger clone. The chain links TRBV28 to TRBJ2-7, with 11 positions matching TRBD2. V was clipped by 9 bases and J by 7 bases; unmatched bases: 14. Germline V gene lookup returns CDR1 MDHEN and CDR2 SYDVKM. This CDR3 comprises 15 residues. CDR3 nucleotide sequence: TGTGCCAGTTCATCCTTAGCGGGAGGGTCAGATGAGCAGTACTTC. Protein sequence: CASSSLAGGSDEQYF.

Only a few counts were recorded for this clonotype. V is TRBV2 and J is TRBJ1-6; D remains unclear. The germline V and J ends were trimmed by 8 bases and 0 bases, with 5 bases remaining between them. This CDR3 contains 13 residues. CDR1 SNHLY and CDR2 FYNNEI come from the germline V gene. CDR3 in amino acids: CASEASYNSPLHF. For the CDR3, the DNA is TGTGCCAGCGAGGCCTCCTATAATTCACCCCTCCACTTT.